The 31 T cell receptor beta chains in this list originate from one sample, sequenced in a study of technical replicates of blood from several donors. Repertoires were generated with immunoSEQ multiplex PCR, while TCRdb's copy carries only in-frame clones and drops some. The table shows roughly 83,000 clones, with 85% to 95% occurring only once. Input material: T cells isolated from PBMCs. The receptors were sampled from a human donor in good health.

The gene calls are TRBV19 and TRBJ1-3; tentative D call: TRBD1 (6 bases). The germline V gene has CDR1 LNHDA and CDR2 SQIVND (reference sequence). V lost 6 bases and J lost 0, with 18 bases in between. CDR3 size: 17 residues. This CDR3 is CASSRPRDKSSGNTIYF. DNA of the CDR3: TGTGCCAGTAGCCGGCCACGGGACAAGTCCTCTGGAAACACCATATATTTT. The variable domain in full, completed from reference TRBV19 and TRBJ1-3, reads DGGITQSPKYLFRKEGQNVTLSCEQNLNHDAMYWYRQDPGQGLRLIYYSQIVNDFQKGDIAEGYSVSREKKESFPLTVTSAQKNPTAFYLCASSRPRDKSSGNTIYFGEGSWLTVV.

CDR3 protein: CASSYRGGSGREQFF. The CDR3 nucleotides read TGTGCCAGCAGCTACAGAGGTGGAAGCGGGAGGGAGCAGTTCTTC. The chain carries TRBV7-9 and TRBJ2-1; 9 nucleotides line up with TRBD2. V trimming: 4 bases; J trimming: 10 bases; junction bases outside the gene matches: 11. Germline values: CDR1 SEHNR, CDR2 FQNEAQ (reference sequence). The length of the CDR3 is 15 residues.

This clone came up a few times. The rearrangement links TRBV4-1 to TRBJ1-1; no reliable D call. Trimming stripped 0 bases from V and 0 bases from J, with 8 bases between. CDR1 MGHRA and CDR2 YSYEKL come from the germline V gene. The CDR3 length is 15 residues. CDR3 region: CASSQDRTLNTEAFF. Written as DNA, the CDR3 is TGCGCCAGCAGCCAAGATAGAACGTTGAACACTGAAGCTTTCTTT.

The V and J genes are TRBV6-5 and TRBJ2-2; 9 bases line up with TRBD1. The CDR3 is made up of 16 amino acids. Trimming took 2 bases from V and 5 from J; bases not matched to a gene: 6. The germline V gene has CDR1 MNHEY and CDR2 SVGAGI. The CDR3 region has the DNA TGTGCCAGCAGTTACCAACGACAGGGGGGAACCGGGGAGCTGTTTTTT. It yields the protein CASSYQRQGGTGELFF.

The chain carries TRBV5-4 and TRBJ1-1; D is ambiguous. V was shortened by 0 bases and J by 0 bases, with 9 bases between the two germline ends. The CDR3 extends over 15 amino acids. The germline V gene encodes CDR1 SGHNT and CDR2 YYREEE (reference sequence). CDR3 in amino acids: CASSLDRTLNTEAFF. CDR3 DNA: TGTGCCAGCAGCTTGGATCGGACTTTGAACACTGAAGCTTTCTTT.

The chain employs TRBV5-1 and TRBJ1-1; no firm D call. The V gene lost 1 base and the J gene lost 4 bases, with 8 bases spanning the gap. Per the germline V gene, CDR1 is SGHRS and CDR2 is YFSETQ. The CDR3 extends over 13 amino acids. The chain's CDR3 is CASSLRGSTEAFF. CDR3 in DNA: TGCGCCAGCAGCTTGAGAGGGTCCACTGAAGCTTTCTTT.

The rearrangement links TRBV7-9 to TRBJ1-5; D not resolved. Trimming removed 3 bases from V and 0 bases from J, with 18 bases in between. The CDR3 sequence is 18 residues long. Germline V gene sequence: CDR1 SEHNR, CDR2 FQNEAQ (reference sequence). DNA of the CDR3: TGTGCCAGCAGCTTTAGTTCGGCCAGACAACATAGCAATCAGCCCCAGCATTTT. Amino acids: CASSFSSARQHSNQPQHF. Together with reference TRBV7-9 and TRBJ1-5, the CDR3 gives the full variable domain: DTGVSQNPRHKITKRGQNVTFRCDPISEHNRLYWYRQTLGQGPEFLTYFQNEAQLEKSRLLSDRFSAERPKGSFSTLEIQRTEQGDSAMYLCASSFSSARQHSNQPQHFGDGTRLSIL.

The gene calls are TRBV5-1 and TRBJ2-7; tentatively, D is TRBD2 (6 bases). This CDR3 is built from 15 residues. The V end lost 3 bases, the J end lost 1 base, and 14 bases lay between the germline ends. In germline, CDR1 is SGHRS, CDR2 YFSETQ. The CDR3 loop is CASSSGEGKSYEQYF. The CDR3, as DNA: TGCGCCAGCAGCTCGGGAGAGGGGAAGTCCTACGAGCAGTACTTC.

The CDR3 region is CASSQGSGQSNTEAFF. The DNA for the CDR3 is TGCGCCAGCAGCCAAGGGTCTGGACAGTCGAACACTGAAGCTTTCTTT. The rearrangement joins TRBV4-1 to TRBJ1-1; possible D gene TRBD1, 6 bases. CDR3 length: 16 amino acids. In germline, CDR1 is MGHRA, CDR2 YSYEKL. V was pared by 1 base and J by 1 base, with 13 bases between.

V gene TRBV9 combines with J gene TRBJ2-6; D remains unclear. This CDR3 spans 17 amino acids. V lost 2 bases to trimming and J lost 2 bases, with 14 bases between them. Germline lookup yields CDR1 SGDLS and CDR2 YYNGEE. Written as DNA, the CDR3 is TGTGCCAGCAGCGTGAATCACCGGCGGACTGGGGCCAACGTCCTGACTTTC. This sequence encodes CASSVNHRRTGANVLTF.

The J gene is TRBJ2-7, the V gene TRBV15, with 8 bases aligning to TRBD2. This CDR3 spans 15 amino acids. Germline assignment: CDR1 LNHNV and CDR2 YYDKDF (reference sequence). V shed 6 bases and J 1 base; nucleotides not matched to a gene: 8. CDR3 sequence reads: CATSRPAGGSYEQYF. The DNA of the CDR3 is TGTGCCACCAGTCGTCCGGCGGGAGGTTCCTACGAGCAGTACTTC. The complete variable domain, with remaining parts taken from reference TRBV15 and TRBJ2-7, reads DAMVIQNPRYQVTQFGKPVTLSCSQTLNHNVMYWYQQKSSQAPKLLFHYYDKDFNNEADTPDNFQSRRPNTSFCFLDIRSPGLGDTAMYLCATSRPAGGSYEQYFGPGTRLTVT.

The table lists this clone with a few counts. The gene calls are TRBV7-9 and TRBJ2-5, with 7 bases that match TRBD2. The CDR3 is 14 amino acids. Germline CDR1 reads SEHNR; CDR2 reads FQNEAQ (reference sequence). The V segment lost 7 bases and the J segment 2 bases; nucleotides outside the gene matches: 7. The CDR3 bases are TGTGCCAGCACCATTAGCGGGTCTCAAGAGACCCAGTACTTC. Amino acid sequence: CASTISGSQETQYF.

V and J are TRBV18 and TRBJ2-3, with TRBD2 matching 8 bases. The germline gives CDR1 KGHSH, CDR2 LQKENI. V shed 7 bases, J shed 4 bases, and the junction held 7 bases outside the gene matches. The CDR3 consists of 14 residues. The DNA of the CDR3 is TGTGCCAGCTTTAGAGGACTAGCAGCAGATACGCAGTATTTT. Amino acid sequence: CASFRGLAADTQYF.

The chain combines TRBV27 with TRBJ1-6, with 10 positions matching TRBD1. The CDR3 is made up of 17 amino acids. The trim removed 2 bases at V and 2 bases at J, leaving 3 bases unmatched. Germline V gene data show CDR1 as MNHEY and CDR2 as SMNVEV (reference sequence). The CDR3 spells CASSLGTGDPYNSPLHF. The CDR3 DNA reads TGTGCCAGCAGTTTAGGGACAGGGGATCCCTATAATTCACCCCTCCACTTT.

This clone appeared a few times. The chain links TRBV6-1 to TRBJ1-5; D call uncertain. In germline, CDR1 is MNHNS, CDR2 SASEGT. Trimming removed 6 bases at V and 8 bases at J, with 11 bases between. This CDR3 is 12 amino acids long. The CDR3 protein is CASRDFDKPQHF. The DNA of the CDR3 is TGTGCCAGCAGGGACTTCGACAAGCCCCAGCATTTT.

The rearrangement uses TRBV7-3 and TRBJ2-2; 11 nucleotides match TRBD2. The CDR3 contains 16 residues. Germline loops: CDR1 SGHTA, CDR2 FQGTGA. The J segment lost 6 bases and the V segment lost 1 base, leaving 4 bases of the junction unmatched. The CDR3, as DNA: TGTGCCAGCAGCTTAAGTCTAGCGGGGGGCCCCGGGGAGCTGTTTTTT. Protein sequence: CASSLSLAGGPGELFF.

The chain has TRBV4-1 and TRBJ1-1; tentative D call: TRBD1 (5 bases). Germline lookup yields CDR1 MGHRA and CDR2 YSYEKL. The CDR3 is 17 residues long. V was pared by 5 bases and J by 1 base, with 20 bases between. Here the CDR3 reads CASSNLTGTLQNTEAFF. The CDR3, as DNA: TGCGCCAGCAGCAACTTAACCGGGACTCTACAGAACACTGAAGCTTTCTTT.

The chain carries TRBV2 and TRBJ1-1; D perhaps matches TRBD1 (5 bases). Germline V CDR1 and CDR2: SNHLY, FYNNEI. CDR3 length: 12 residues. The V end was cut by 0 bases, the J end by 10 bases, with 9 bases between. In nucleotides, the CDR3 is TGTGCCAGCAGTGAAGCTGGGCAGGGAGCTTTCTTT. It specifies CASSEAGQGAFF.

The chain combines TRBV7-2 with TRBJ2-2; D not resolved. This CDR3 contains 15 residues. Trimming removed 4 bases from V and 5 bases from J, with 14 bases in between. CDR1 is SGHTA, CDR2 FQGNSA, per germline. The CDR3 DNA is TGTGCCAGCAGCTACGAAGGATGGGCGACCGGGGAGCTGTTTTTT. It yields the protein CASSYEGWATGELFF.

This chain joins TRBV14 and TRBJ1-6, with D possibly matching TRBD1 (5 bases). The ends were cut back, 5 bases at V and 0 bases at J, with 17 bases in the middle. The CDR3 covers 18 residues. Germline V lookup: CDR1 SGHDN, CDR2 FVKESK. The CDR3 reads CASSEKGYFNSYNSPLHF. As DNA, the CDR3 is TGTGCCAGCAGCGAGAAGGGGTACTTTAACTCCTATAATTCACCCCTCCACTTT. Filled out from reference TRBV14 and TRBJ1-6, the complete variable domain reads EAGVTQFPSHSVIEKGQTVTLRCDPISGHDNLYWYRRVMGKEIKFLLHFVKESKQDESGMPNNRFLAERTGGTYSTLKVQPAELEDSGVYFCASSEKGYFNSYNSPLHFGNGTRLTVT.

CDR3 sequence (DNA): TGCAGCGTTGAAGACAGGGGCTACGAGCAGTACTTC. Its translation: CSVEDRGYEQYF. The rearrangement uses TRBV29-1 and TRBJ2-7; TRBD1 is a possible D gene (6 bases). V was shortened by 0 bases and J by 3 bases, with 6 bases between the two germline ends. From germline, CDR1 is SQVTM and CDR2 ANQGSEA. The CDR3 contains 12 residues.

This chain links TRBV28 with TRBJ1-2; 10 bases are shared with TRBD1. The germline gives CDR1 MDHEN, CDR2 SYDVKM. Trimming took 6 bases from V and 5 from J; bases not matched to a gene: 15. This CDR3 region has 17 residues. The CDR3 loop reads CASSPNRGTGDRYGYTF. For the CDR3, the DNA is TGTGCCAGCAGCCCTAACCGAGGGACAGGGGATAGGTATGGCTACACCTTC.

The chain couples TRBV4-1 to TRBJ1-5; D is unresolved. V was cut by 0 bases and J by 1 base, with 7 bases left in between. Germline V gives CDR1 MGHRA, CDR2 YSYEKL. This CDR3 is 15 amino acids long. CDR3 nucleotides: TGCGCCAGCAGCCAAGAGGGGAGGAGCAATCAGCCCCAGCATTTT. Translated, it gives CASSQEGRSNQPQHF.

The genes are TRBV10-3 and TRBJ2-5, with 12 bases that match TRBD2. Trimming cost V 0 bases and J 5 bases; bases outside gene matches: 4. Germline CDR1 reads ENHRY; CDR2 reads SYGVKD. The CDR3 is 16 residues long. CDR3 sequence (DNA): TGTGCCATCAGTGAGTCGACTAGCGGGAGATCGGAGACCCAGTACTTC. The encoded protein is CAISESTSGRSETQYF.

This chain joins TRBV6-1 and TRBJ2-3; 10 bases fit TRBD2. Germline CDR1 reads MNHNS; CDR2 reads SASEGT. V lost 6 bases, J lost 6 bases, and 6 bases stayed unmatched. The CDR3 spans 14 residues. The DNA for the CDR3 is TGTGCCAGCAGAGCGGGGGGGATATCCGATACGCAGTATTTT. Amino acid sequence: CASRAGGISDTQYF.

This sequence joins TRBV6-5 and TRBJ1-5; maybe TRBD1 (6 bases). The germline gives CDR1 MNHEY, CDR2 SVGAGI. The CDR3 consists of 15 residues. Trimming shortened V by 5 bases and J by 7 bases, and 18 bases separated the two germline ends. The CDR3 sequence: CASSPDRTGLQPQHF. CDR3 sequence (DNA): TGTGCCAGCAGTCCCGACAGGACGGGTCTCCAGCCCCAGCATTTT.

A remark on this clone: The same CDR3 is also encoded by other DNA sequences in this sample. The chain carries TRBV18 and TRBJ2-7; D is unclear. The CDR3 is 13 residues long. Trimming left V 6 bases short and J 1 base short, with 10 bases between. CDR1 and CDR2 (germline): KGHSH, LQKENI. CDR3 in DNA: TGTGCCAGCTCCCCCCCAGGATCCTACGAGCAGTACTTC. It encodes CASSPPGSYEQYF.

The chain recombines TRBV27 with TRBJ2-1, with TRBD2 identical over 11 bases. The CDR3 runs 16 residues. The trim removed 5 bases at V and 6 bases at J, leaving 9 bases unmatched. Looked up from germline, CDR1 is MNHEY and CDR2 is SMNVEV (reference sequence). DNA of the CDR3: TGTGCCAGCAGTCGCCTAGCGGGAGGAATCTCCAATGAGCAGTTCTTC. Amino acid sequence: CASSRLAGGISNEQFF.

The rearrangement joins TRBV19 to TRBJ2-7; TRBD1 matches 9 bases. This CDR3 has 14 amino acids. Germline CDR1 is LNHDA and CDR2 is SQIVND (reference sequence). Trimming removed 7 bases from V and 4 bases from J; junction bases left unmatched: 8. CDR3 sequence reads: CASTPGQGKYEQYF. DNA for the CDR3: TGTGCCAGTACCCCGGGACAGGGAAAGTACGAGCAGTACTTC.

The chain couples TRBV5-4 to TRBJ2-2; TRBD2 matches at 8 bases. This CDR3 has 15 amino acids. Germline CDR1 reads SGHNT; CDR2 reads YYREEE (reference sequence). V trimming: 2 bases; J trimming: 6 bases; junction bases outside the gene matches: 6. CDR3 sequence reads: CASSLRGLASGELFF. The CDR3 nucleotides are TGTGCCAGCAGCTTACGAGGACTAGCCTCCGGGGAGCTGTTTTTT.

The chain carries TRBV9 and TRBJ2-7, with TRBD1 identical over 8 bases. Germline loops: CDR1 SGDLS, CDR2 YYNGEE. The CDR3 is 15 residues long. V was clipped by 0 bases and J by 0 bases; unmatched bases: 2. CDR3 region: CASSVGTGSSYEQYF. The CDR3 DNA is TGTGCCAGCAGCGTAGGGACAGGGAGCTCCTACGAGCAGTACTTC.